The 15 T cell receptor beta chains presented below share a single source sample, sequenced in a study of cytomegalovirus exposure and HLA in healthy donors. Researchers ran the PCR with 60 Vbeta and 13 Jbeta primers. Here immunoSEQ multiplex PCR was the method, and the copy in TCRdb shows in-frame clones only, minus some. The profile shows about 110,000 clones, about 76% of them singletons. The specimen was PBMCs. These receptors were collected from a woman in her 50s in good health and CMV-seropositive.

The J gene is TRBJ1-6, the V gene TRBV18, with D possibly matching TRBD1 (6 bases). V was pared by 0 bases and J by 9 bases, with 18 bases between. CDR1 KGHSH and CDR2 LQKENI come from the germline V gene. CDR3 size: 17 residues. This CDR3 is CASSPPLGGAFGSPLHF. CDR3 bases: TGTGCCAGCTCACCACCGCTTGGGGGGGCCTTCGGTTCACCCCTCCACTTT.

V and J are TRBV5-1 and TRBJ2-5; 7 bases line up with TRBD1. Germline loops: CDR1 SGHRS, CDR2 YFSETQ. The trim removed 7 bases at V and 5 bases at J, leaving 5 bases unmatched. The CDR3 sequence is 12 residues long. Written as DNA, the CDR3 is TGCGCCAGCCTGGGACAGACCGAGACCCAGTACTTC. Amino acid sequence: CASLGQTETQYF.

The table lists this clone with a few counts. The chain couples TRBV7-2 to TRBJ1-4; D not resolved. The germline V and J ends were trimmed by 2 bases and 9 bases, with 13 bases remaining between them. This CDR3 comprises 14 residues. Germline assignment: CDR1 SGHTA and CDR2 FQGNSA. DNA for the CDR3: TGTGCCAGCAGCTTAATGGGCATCAGTAAAAAACTGTTTTTT. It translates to CASSLMGISKKLFF.

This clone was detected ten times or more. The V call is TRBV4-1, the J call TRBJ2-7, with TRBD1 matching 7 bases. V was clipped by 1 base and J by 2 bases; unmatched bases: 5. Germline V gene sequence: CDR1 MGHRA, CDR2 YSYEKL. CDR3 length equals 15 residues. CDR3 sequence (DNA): TGCGCCAGCAGCCAAGCTTCAACAGGGGCCTACGAGCAGTACTTC. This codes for CASSQASTGAYEQYF.

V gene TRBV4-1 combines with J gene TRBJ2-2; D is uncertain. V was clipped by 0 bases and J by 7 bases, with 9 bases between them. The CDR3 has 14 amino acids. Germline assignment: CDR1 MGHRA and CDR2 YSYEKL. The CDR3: CASSQEARYGELFF. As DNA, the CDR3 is TGCGCCAGCAGCCAAGAGGCCAGGTACGGGGAGCTGTTTTTT.

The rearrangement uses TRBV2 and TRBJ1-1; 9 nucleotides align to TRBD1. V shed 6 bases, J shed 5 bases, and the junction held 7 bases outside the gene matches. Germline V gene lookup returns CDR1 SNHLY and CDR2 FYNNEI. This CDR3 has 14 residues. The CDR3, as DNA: TGTGCCAGCAGCGCGAGGGGACAGGGAACTGAAGCTTTCTTT. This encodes CASSARGQGTEAFF.

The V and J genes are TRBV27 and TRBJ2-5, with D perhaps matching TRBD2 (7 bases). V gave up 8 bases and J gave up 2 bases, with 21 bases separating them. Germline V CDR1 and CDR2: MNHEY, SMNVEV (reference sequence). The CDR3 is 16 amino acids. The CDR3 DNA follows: TGTGCCAGCGGACCTCTGGGGGGGGCCTATCAAGAGACCCAGTACTTC. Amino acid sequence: CASGPLGGAYQETQYF.

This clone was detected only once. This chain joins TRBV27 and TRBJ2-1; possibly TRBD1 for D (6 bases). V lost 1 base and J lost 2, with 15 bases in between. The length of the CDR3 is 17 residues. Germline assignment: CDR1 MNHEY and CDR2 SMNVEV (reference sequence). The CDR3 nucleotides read TGTGCCAGCAGTTTATTGGGAGAGGGGGTGACCTACAATGAGCAGTTCTTC. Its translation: CASSLLGEGVTYNEQFF.

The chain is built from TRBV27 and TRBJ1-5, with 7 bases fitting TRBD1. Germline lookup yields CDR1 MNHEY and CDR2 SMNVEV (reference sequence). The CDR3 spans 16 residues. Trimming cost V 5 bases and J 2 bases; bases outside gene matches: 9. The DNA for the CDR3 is TGTGCCAGCAGTGCAACGACAGGGATGGGCAATCAGCCCCAGCATTTT. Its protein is CASSATTGMGNQPQHF.

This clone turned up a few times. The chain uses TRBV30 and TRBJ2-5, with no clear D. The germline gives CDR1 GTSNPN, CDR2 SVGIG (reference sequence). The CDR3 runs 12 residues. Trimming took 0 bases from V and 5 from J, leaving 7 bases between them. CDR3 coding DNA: TGTGCCTGGAGTGTACGCAGTGAGACCCAGTACTTC. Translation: CAWSVRSETQYF.

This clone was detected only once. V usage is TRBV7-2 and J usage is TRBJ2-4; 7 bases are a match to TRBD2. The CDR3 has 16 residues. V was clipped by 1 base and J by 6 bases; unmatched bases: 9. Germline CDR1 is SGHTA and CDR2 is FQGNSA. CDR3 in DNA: TGTGCCAGCAGCTTAGGGGGGGGAGGTCAGAGAAACATTCAGTACTTC. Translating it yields CASSLGGGGQRNIQYF.

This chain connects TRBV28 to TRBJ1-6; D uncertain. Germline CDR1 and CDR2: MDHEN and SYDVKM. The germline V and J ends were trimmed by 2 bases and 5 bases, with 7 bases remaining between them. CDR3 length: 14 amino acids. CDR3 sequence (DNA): TGTGCCAGCAGTTTAAGAGGGAATAATTCACCCCTCCACTTT. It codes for CASSLRGNNSPLHF.

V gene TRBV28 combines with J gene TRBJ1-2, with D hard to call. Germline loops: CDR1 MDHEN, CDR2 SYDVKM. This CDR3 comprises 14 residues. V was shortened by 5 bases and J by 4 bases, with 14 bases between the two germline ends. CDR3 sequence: CASSLYNRAYGYTF. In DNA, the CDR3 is TGTGCCAGCAGTCTGTATAATAGAGCCTATGGCTACACCTTC.

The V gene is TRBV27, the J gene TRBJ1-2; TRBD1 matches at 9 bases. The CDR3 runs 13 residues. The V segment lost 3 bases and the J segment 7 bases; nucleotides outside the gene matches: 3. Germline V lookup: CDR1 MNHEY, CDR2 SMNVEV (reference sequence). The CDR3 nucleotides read TGTGCCAGCAGTTTCAGACAGGGGGGTGGCTACACCTTC. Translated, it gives CASSFRQGGGYTF.

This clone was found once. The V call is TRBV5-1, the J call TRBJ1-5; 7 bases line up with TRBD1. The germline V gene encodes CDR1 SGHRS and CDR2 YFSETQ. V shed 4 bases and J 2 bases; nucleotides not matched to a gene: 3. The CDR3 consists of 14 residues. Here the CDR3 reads CASSQGTGNQPQHF. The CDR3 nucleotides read TGCGCCAGCAGCCAAGGGACAGGCAATCAGCCCCAGCATTTT.